This TCR beta chain was sequenced during a study of shared clonotypes between healthy human individuals. V was clipped by 5 bases and J by 7 bases, with 9 bases between them. Germline assignment: CDR1 MNHEY and CDR2 SVGAGI. CDR3 length equals 12 residues. Method: immunoSEQ multiplex PCR; TCRdb's copy keeps in-frame clones and lacks some. Of millions of clones listed, around 90% are singletons. The receptor was isolated from a man aged 18 to 30 in good health. The specimen sequenced was naive CD4+ T cells sorted from blood. Subset: CD45RA+ positively selected. The chain links TRBV6-5 to TRBJ1-5; D call uncertain. Here the CDR3 DNA reads TGTGCCAGCAGTCTGGACGGGCAGCCCCAGCATTTT. It specifies CASSLDGQPQHF.